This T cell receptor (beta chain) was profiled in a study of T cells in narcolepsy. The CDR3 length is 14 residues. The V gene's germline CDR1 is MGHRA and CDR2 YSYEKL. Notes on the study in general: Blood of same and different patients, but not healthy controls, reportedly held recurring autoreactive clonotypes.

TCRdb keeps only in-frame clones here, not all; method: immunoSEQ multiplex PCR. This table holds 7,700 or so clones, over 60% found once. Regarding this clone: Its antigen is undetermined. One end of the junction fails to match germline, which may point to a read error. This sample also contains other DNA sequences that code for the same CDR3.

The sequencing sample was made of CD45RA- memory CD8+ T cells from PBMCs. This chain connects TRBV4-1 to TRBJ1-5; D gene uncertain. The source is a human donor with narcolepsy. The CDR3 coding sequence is TGTGCCAGCAGCCAAGATCTGGAGAATCAGCCCCAGCATTTT. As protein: CASSQDLENQPQHF.